This TCR beta chain was found in a study of healthy donors' naive CD4 and CD8 T cells. This clonotype was seen once. The antigen remains unidentified. A linear amplification protocol produced the TCR libraries from 500 ng of total RNA. One entry per CDR3 protein, called by TCRdb with MiXCR from the reads. The sample lists 200,000 or so distinct CDR3 sequences, about 74% occurring once. The study, taken as a whole, reports: Negatively charged CDR3s marked CD8+ lineage; positively charged CDR3s marked CD4+ lineage. Homeostatic proliferation of naive T cells was not examined as a bias source. A reported CD4+/CD8+ bias affected most V and J genes in naive cells.

The sequenced sample consisted of naive CD4+ and CD8+ T cells sorted from blood, pooled from several donors. The origin of this receptor is a pool of human donors in good health; the sample pools cells from several healthy donors.

For the CDR3, the DNA is TGCGCCAGCAGCACCCGGGGGAGACCCACAGATACGCAGTATTTT. Translated, it gives CASSTRGRPTDTQYF. The rearrangement links TRBV5-1 to TRBJ2-3, with D possibly matching TRBD2 (6 bases). Germline CDR1 is SGHRS and CDR2 is YFSETQ. V was shortened by 4 bases and J by 2 bases, with 14 bases between the two germline ends. CDR3 length: 15 residues.